These T cell receptor beta chains were read from a single sample in a study of T cell changes during pregnancy in multiple sclerosis. Profiled with immunoSEQ multiplex PCR; TCRdb holds only in-frame clones, not every one. The repertoire holds about 50,000 clones, with nearly 95% as singletons. This specimen consisted of CD4+ T cells from peripheral blood mononuclear cells, obtained in the second trimester of pregnancy. The receptors here all came from a female donor with multiple sclerosis, enrolled in a pregnancy study. CDR3s leave out the opening cysteine and the closing phenylalanine or tryptophan.

V gene	CDR3 protein
TRBV9	ASSVVAGGPGDTQY
TRBV2	ASSSERESYEQY
TRBV6-6	ASSPTPDRFTEAF
TRBV19	ASRKDRMGNQPQH
TRBV11-3	ASSPGQARTGELF
TRBV7-3	ASSLRIAGGTDTQY
TRBV5-4	ASSLAGDRSYEQY
TRBV5-1	ASSWDSQGSPLH
TRBV7-6	ASSFGQGSEAF
TRBV13	ASSFSGGAYEQY
TRBV4-1	ASSQAGDRRGYT
TRBV6-6	ASSGQGAGYGYT
TRBV7-8	ASSPFSGRVNEQF
TRBV15	ATSRDTQGNQPQH
TRBV19	ASSFRTGANTGELF
TRBV6-5	ASSSLGTAEYGYT
TRBV6-5	ASSRASGGWDEQF
TRBV4-1	ASSQITRIPEAF
TRBV9	ASSVGQLTSPLH
TRBV5-6	ASSSIQGASYNEQF
TRBV5-6	ASSLDIYEQY
TRBV27	ASSLPGADGYT
TRBV28	ASIGGGINQPQH
TRBV18	ASSPLRDRAAGANVLT
TRBV4-1	ASSGRHDSSYEQY
TRBV29-1	SVIQGNYGYT
TRBV7-9	ASSLDTGNTIY
TRBV27	ASSLKPYDQPQH
TRBV6-1	ASIRDSINYGYT
TRBV5-1	ASSIGTGWANEQF
TRBV7-3	ASSLNGAGEAF
TRBV2	ASRGFVGGGYNEQF
TRBV5-1	ASSRQASGTGELF
TRBV12-5	ASGLTGGREQF
TRBV4-2	ASSQSQKNTEAF
TRBV7-7	ASSLMLAPQETQY
TRBV5-1	ASSPGTDEAF
TRBV2	ASSEAGPLQGTGAAWY
TRBV30	AFNRDREQREQF
TRBV5-1	ASSLTGNQPQH
TRBV5-1	ASSLEGRGDYGYT
TRBV7-9	ASRSSGANYEQY